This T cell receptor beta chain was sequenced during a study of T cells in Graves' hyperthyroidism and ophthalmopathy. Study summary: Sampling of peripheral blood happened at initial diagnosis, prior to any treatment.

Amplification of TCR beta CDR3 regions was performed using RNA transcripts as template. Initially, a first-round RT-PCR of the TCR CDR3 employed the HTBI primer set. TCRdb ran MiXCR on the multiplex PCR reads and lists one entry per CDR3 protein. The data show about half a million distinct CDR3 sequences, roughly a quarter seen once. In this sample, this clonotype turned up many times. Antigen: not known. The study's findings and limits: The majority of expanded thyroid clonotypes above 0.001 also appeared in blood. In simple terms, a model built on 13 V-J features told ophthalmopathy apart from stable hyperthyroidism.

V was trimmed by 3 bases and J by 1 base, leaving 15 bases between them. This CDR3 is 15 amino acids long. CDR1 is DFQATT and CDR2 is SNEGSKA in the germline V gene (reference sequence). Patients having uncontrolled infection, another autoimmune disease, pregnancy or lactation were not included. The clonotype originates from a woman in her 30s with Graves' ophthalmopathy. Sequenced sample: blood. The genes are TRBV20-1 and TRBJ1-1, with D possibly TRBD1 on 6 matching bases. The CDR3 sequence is CSASLLGTTNTEAFF. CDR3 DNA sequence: TGCAGTGCTAGCCTCCTGGGGACAACGAACACTGAAGCTTTCTTT.